A selection of T cell receptor beta chains follows, all from one sample in a study of monozygotic twins with inflammatory bowel disease. TCRdb reprocessed the 5' RACE reads and reports one entry per CDR3 protein, with no DNA. The sample has over 200,000 distinct CDR3 sequences; the top ten hold approximately 1.5%. The source material was blood. The receptors were sampled from a human donor with ulcerative colitis or Crohn's disease, or a healthy co-twin of an affected twin (not recorded which). Both conserved end residues are part of each CDR3. Each record gives: J gene, V gene, CDR3 protein.

TRBJ1-6 | TRBV20-1 | CSARDVVNSPLHF
TRBJ1-6 | TRBV3-1 | CASSRLRSRGTYNSPLHF
TRBJ1-2 | TRBV5-1 | CASSLDSQGNGYTF
TRBJ2-5 | TRBV29-1 | CSVDSGEETQYF
TRBJ2-5 | TRBV12-3/TRBV12-4 | CAGSARGVETQYF
TRBJ2-2 | TRBV7-3 | CASRPGQGAPGELFF
TRBJ1-2 | TRBV19 | CASSIQGATNYGYTF
TRBJ1-1 | TRBV5-1 | CASSLDRGNTEAFF
TRBJ2-2 | TRBV7-9 | CASSTTTGNTGELFF
TRBJ2-3 | TRBV5-1 | CASSLVLAAADTQYF
TRBJ2-1 | TRBV7-2 | CASSLRVNEQFF
TRBJ2-4 | TRBV12-3/TRBV12-4 | CASSPIGQAIAKNIQYF
TRBJ1-5 | TRBV7-9 | CAGLNESQPQHF
TRBJ1-6 | TRBV7-8 | CASSSARGSGSPLHF
TRBJ1-1 | TRBV29-1 | CSVDRGQSLFMNTEAFF
TRBJ2-3 | TRBV5-1 | CASRESSTDTQYF
TRBJ2-3 | TRBV4-1 | CASSQGLAGGRGTDTQYF
TRBJ2-1 | TRBV12-3/TRBV12-4 | CASSGPGQGIYEQFF
TRBJ1-4 | TRBV7-9 | CASQGGSNEKLFF
TRBJ2-2 | TRBV5-1 | CASRKGGSTGELFF
TRBJ1-2 | TRBV6-5 | CASSYSPSGRGNYGYTF
TRBJ1-1 | TRBV12-3/TRBV12-4 | CASSFRETEAFF
TRBJ1-1 | TRBV2 | CASRVTGGGNTEAFF
TRBJ2-3 | TRBV27 | CASSLRDVGTDTQYF
TRBJ2-3 | TRBV24-1 | CATSDSGTASDTQYF
TRBJ1-2 | TRBV4-1 | CASSQGGGGVYGYTF
TRBJ2-1 | TRBV2 | CASSPRQGGNEQFF
TRBJ2-2 | TRBV15 | CATSRVLTGELFF
TRBJ2-6 | TRBV10-3 | CAISEADGTWAGANVLTF
TRBJ2-3 | TRBV11-2 | CASSYDGTDTQYF
TRBJ1-6 | TRBV21-1 | CASSKEGDRGYNSPLHF
TRBJ1-4 | TRBV6-1 | CASSGGQKINEKLFF
TRBJ2-2 | TRBV5-5 | CASSKAGTANTGELFF
TRBJ1-1 | TRBV5-1 | CASSSRPQGQVNTEAFF
TRBJ1-2 | TRBV20-1 | CSAREWIQGHGYTF
TRBJ2-2 | TRBV6-2/TRBV6-3 | CASSPPQLAGNTGELFF
TRBJ2-1 | TRBV12-3/TRBV12-4 | CASRKGFQDEQFF
TRBJ2-2 | TRBV7-2 | CASSLGGGSTGELFF
TRBJ2-5 | TRBV12-3/TRBV12-4 | CASSNRDRGLGETQYF
TRBJ2-1 | TRBV24-1 | CATSERLAGDYNEQFF
TRBJ1-1 | TRBV20-1 | CSAVGTGSSSGLINTEAFF
TRBJ2-7 | TRBV5-4 | CASSLLSARGGAYEQYF
TRBJ2-3 | TRBV6-1 | CASSDTEGIRQYF